A selection of T cell receptor beta chains follows, all from one sample in a study of molecular identifiers for immune sequencing clone quantification. Each CDR3 protein gets one entry after TCRdb re-called the PCR reads with MiXCR. The table records approximately 320,000 distinct CDR3 sequences, about 22% of them present only once. The sequenced sample consisted of naive CD8+ T cells from blood, with Jurkat cell RNA spiked in. The receptors were sampled from a human donor in good health. Some libraries in this study had Jurkat cell RNA spiked in. The CDR3 runs from the conserved cysteine through the conserved F or W. D genes are given only for firm matches. Size is omitted from some rows. Given values are once, few, many or a class for expanded clones.

j_call d_call clone_size v_call cdr3_nt cdr3_aa
TRBJ2-3 NA few TRBV2 TGTGCCAGCGTGGAGGGGCAGGGACACACAGATACGCAGTATTTT CASVEGQGHTDTQYF
TRBJ2-6 NA NA TRBV3-1 TGTGCCAGCAGCCAAGATGTGGTTACTGGGGCCAACGTCCTGACTTTC CASSQDVVTGANVLTF
TRBJ1-4 NA few TRBV12-3/TRBV12-4 TGTGCCAGCAGTTTATGGGGGGGAAAACTGTTTTTT CASSLWGGKLFF
TRBJ2-1 TRBD2 few TRBV2 TGTGCCAGCAGTGCTTATCCGGGACTAGGGATTGAGCAGTTCTTC CASSAYPGLGIEQFF
TRBJ1-6 NA many TRBV7-9 TGTGCCAGCAGCTTAGCTGTCTCCGCGGCATCACCCCTCCACTTT CASSLAVSAASPLHF
TRBJ2-3 NA many TRBV7-2 TGTGCCAGCAGCTGGGAACGGAGAGGCACAGATACGCAGTATTTT CASSWERRGTDTQYF
TRBJ2-3 TRBD1 many TRBV29-1 TGCAGCGTTGAAGATGACGGGACAGGGTTAGATACGCAGTATTTT CSVEDDGTGLDTQYF
TRBJ1-1 NA many TRBV5-6 TGTGCCAGCAGCCCACCCCTGGGGGGTCTTAACACTGAAGCTTTCTTT CASSPPLGGLNTEAFF
TRBJ1-1 TRBD1 many TRBV7-9 TGTGCCAGCAGCTTAGACCGGGACAGGGAAGCTTTCTTT CASSLDRDREAFF
TRBJ2-7 TRBD1 many TRBV27 TGTGCCAGCAGATCGACAGGGGGCCTCTACGAGCAGTACTTC CASRSTGGLYEQYF
TRBJ1-1 NA few TRBV7-2 TGTGCCAGCAGCTTAGGATGGGAGCTAGGTGAAGCTTTCTTT CASSLGWELGEAFF
TRBJ1-1 NA few TRBV7-9 TGTGCCAGCAGCCCCGGGCAGCTGAGCACTGAAGCTTTCTTT CASSPGQLSTEAFF
TRBJ2-5 TRBD2 many TRBV7-9 TGTGCCAGCAGTCCAAGACTAGCGGAGTACCAAGAGACCCAGTACTTC CASSPRLAEYQETQYF
TRBJ1-5 NA NA TRBV6-1 TGTGCCAGCAGTGGAGCGCGAGGTTTCAATCAGCCCCAGCATTTT CASSGARGFNQPQHF
TRBJ1-1 NA many TRBV6-5 TGTGCCAGCAGTTACTCGCTGCCCTGGAGTGGTTTCTTT CASSYSLPWSGFF
TRBJ2-4 NA NA TRBV6-1 TGTGCCACCTTGCTACTAGCCATTAACATTCAGTACTTC CATLLLAINIQYF
TRBJ1-1 NA NA TRBV6-1 TGTGCCAGCAGTGCCCTCGGGGGTGAAGCTTTCTTT CASSALGGEAFF
TRBJ1-1 NA NA TRBV4-3 TGCGCCAGCAGCGTTATGGTAAACACTGAAGCTTTCTTT CASSVMVNTEAFF
TRBJ1-5 NA NA TRBV25-1 TGTGCCAGCAGCGGGTGGGGGAGCAATCAGCCCCAGCATTTT CASSGWGSNQPQHF
TRBJ1-5 NA many TRBV7-2 TGTGCCAGCGGATCGACTGGAAATAGCAATCAGCCCCAGCATTTT CASGSTGNSNQPQHF
TRBJ2-3 NA many TRBV12-3/TRBV12-4 TGTGCCAGCAACCTAGGTTTCAGCACAGATACGCAGTATTTT CASNLGFSTDTQYF
TRBJ2-7 NA many TRBV2 TGTGCCAGCAGTGTTAGAGGTCGGTACGAGCAGTACTTC CASSVRGRYEQYF
TRBJ1-2 NA NA TRBV12-3/TRBV12-4 TGTGCCAGCCGCCGGGGGGAGACAATTTATGGCCACACCTTC CASRRGETIYGHTF
TRBJ1-4 NA few TRBV27 TGTGCCAGCAGTTTACTAACTAATGAAAAACTGTTTTTT CASSLLTNEKLFF
TRBJ2-7 TRBD1 NA TRBV3-1 TGTGCCAGCAGCCGGGACAGGGAGTACGAGCAGTACTTC CASSRDREYEQYF
TRBJ1-2 NA NA TRBV6-2/TRBV6-3 TGTGCCAGCACCATCTTACCGTCGACAGGAAGTGGCTACACCTTC CASTILPSTGSGYTF
TRBJ2-7 NA few TRBV2 TGTGCCAGCGTCCGCGGGGACGGGTACGAGCAGTACTTC CASVRGDGYEQYF
TRBJ2-1 NA NA TRBV30 TGTGCCTGGAGTGTAGTGGCCAATGAGCAGTTCTTC CAWSVVANEQFF